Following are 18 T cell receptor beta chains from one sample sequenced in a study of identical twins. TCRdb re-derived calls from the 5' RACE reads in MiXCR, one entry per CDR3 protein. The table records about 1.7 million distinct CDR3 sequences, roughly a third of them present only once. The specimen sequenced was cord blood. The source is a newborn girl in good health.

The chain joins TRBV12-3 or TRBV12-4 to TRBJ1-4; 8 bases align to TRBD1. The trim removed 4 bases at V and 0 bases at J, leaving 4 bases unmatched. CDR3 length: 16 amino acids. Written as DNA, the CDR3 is TGTGCCAGCAGTTCACGACAGGGGCCAACTAATGAAAAACTGTTTTTT. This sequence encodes CASSSRQGPTNEKLFF.

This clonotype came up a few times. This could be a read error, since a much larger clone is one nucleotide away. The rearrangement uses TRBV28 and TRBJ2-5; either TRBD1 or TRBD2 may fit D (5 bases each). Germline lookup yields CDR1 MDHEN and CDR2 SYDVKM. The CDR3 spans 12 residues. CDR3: CASSLWGKEQYF. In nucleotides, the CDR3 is TGTGCCAGCAGCTTATGGGGGAAGGAGCAGTACTTC. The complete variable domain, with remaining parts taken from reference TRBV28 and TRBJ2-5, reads DVKVTQSSRYLVKRTGEKVFLECVQDMDHENMFWYRQDPGLGLRLIYFSYDVKMKEKGDIPEGYSVSREKKERFSLILESASTNQTSMYLCASSLWGKEQYFGPGTRLLVL.

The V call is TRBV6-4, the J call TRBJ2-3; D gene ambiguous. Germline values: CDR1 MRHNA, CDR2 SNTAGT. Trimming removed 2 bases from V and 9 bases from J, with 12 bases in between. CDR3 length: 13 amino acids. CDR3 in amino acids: CASSDPGLTTQYF. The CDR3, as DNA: TGTGCCAGCAGTGACCCGGGTCTTACGACGCAGTATTTT.

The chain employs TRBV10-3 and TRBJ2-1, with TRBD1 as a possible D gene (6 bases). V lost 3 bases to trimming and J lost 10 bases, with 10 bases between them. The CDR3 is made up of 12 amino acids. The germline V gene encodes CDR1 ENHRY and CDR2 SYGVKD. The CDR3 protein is CAISEGRGEQFF. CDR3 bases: TGTGCCATCAGTGAAGGCAGGGGCGAGCAGTTCTTC.

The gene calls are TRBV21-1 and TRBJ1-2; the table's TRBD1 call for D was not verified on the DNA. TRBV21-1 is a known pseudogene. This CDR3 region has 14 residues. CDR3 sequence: CASSKVDRGDGYTF. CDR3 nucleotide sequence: TGTGCCAGCAGCAAAGTGGACAGGGGGGATGGCTACACCTTC.

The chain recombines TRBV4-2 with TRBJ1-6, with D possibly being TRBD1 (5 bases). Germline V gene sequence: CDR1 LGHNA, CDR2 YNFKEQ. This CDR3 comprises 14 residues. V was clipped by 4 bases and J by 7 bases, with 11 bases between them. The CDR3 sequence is CASSPEGRNSPLHF. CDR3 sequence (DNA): TGTGCCAGCAGCCCGGAGGGACGGAATTCACCCCTCCACTTT.

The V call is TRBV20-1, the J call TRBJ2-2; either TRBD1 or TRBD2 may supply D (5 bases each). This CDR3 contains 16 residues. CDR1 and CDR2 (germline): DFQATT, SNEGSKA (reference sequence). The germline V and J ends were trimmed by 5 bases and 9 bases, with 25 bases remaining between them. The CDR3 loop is CSAAFSGAGNARELFF. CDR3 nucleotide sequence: TGCAGTGCTGCGTTTTCCGGGGCGGGCAACGCCCGGGAGCTGTTTTTT.

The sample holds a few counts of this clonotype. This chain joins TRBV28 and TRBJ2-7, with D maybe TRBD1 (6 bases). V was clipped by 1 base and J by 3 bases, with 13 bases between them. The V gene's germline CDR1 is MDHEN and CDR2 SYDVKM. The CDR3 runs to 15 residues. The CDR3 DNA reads TGTGCCAGCAGTTTATCCCCAGGGGCGTTCTACGAGCAGTACTTC. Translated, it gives CASSLSPGAFYEQYF.

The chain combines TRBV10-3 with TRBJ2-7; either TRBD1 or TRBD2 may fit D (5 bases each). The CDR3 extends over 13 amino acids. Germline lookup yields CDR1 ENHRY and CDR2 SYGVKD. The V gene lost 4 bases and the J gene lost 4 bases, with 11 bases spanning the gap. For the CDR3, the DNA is TGTGCCATCAGTGTGAGAGGGGAGTACGAGCAGTACTTC. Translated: CAISVRGEYEQYF.

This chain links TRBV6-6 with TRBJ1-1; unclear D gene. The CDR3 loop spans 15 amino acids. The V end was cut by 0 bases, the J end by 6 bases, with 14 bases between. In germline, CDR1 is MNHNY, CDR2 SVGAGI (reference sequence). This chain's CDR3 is CASSYSTVFGAEAFF. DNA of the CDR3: TGTGCCAGCAGTTACTCGACCGTCTTTGGGGCTGAAGCTTTCTTT.

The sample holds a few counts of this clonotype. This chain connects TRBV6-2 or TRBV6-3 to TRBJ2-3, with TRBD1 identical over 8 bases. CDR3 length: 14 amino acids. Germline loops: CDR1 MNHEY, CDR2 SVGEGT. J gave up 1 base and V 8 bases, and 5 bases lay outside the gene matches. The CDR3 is CASARTGRTDTQYF. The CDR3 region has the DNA TGTGCCAGCGCAAGGACAGGGCGCACAGATACGCAGTATTTT.

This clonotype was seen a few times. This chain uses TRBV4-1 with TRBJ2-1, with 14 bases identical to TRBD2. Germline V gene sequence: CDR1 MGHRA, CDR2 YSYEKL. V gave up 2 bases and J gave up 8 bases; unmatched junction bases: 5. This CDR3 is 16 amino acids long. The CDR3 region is CASSQWGLAGAHEQFF. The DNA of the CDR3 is TGCGCCAGCAGCCAATGGGGACTAGCGGGAGCCCATGAGCAGTTCTTC.

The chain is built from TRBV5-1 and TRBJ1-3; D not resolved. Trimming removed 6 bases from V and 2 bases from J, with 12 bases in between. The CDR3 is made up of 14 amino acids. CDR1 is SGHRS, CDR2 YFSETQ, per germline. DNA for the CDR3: TGCGCCAGCAAAATCGGAGAGGCTGGAAACACCATATATTTT. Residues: CASKIGEAGNTIYF.

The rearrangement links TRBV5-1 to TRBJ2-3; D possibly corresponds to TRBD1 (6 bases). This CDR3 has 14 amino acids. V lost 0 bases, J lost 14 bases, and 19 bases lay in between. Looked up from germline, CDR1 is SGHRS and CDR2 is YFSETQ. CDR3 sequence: CASSLAVRTDMRYF. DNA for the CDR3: TGCGCCAGCAGCTTGGCAGTCAGGACAGATATGCGGTATTTT.

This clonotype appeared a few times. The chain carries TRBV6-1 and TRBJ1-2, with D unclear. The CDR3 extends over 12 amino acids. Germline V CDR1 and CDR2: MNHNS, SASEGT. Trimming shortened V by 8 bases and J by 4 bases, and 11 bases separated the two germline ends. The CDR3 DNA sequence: TGTGCCAGCCGGGCCGTGCCCTATGGCTACACCTTC. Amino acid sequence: CASRAVPYGYTF.

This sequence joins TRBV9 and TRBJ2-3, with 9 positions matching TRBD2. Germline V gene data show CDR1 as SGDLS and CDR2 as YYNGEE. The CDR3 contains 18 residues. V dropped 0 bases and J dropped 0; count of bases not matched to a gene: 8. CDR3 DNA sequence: TGTGCCAGCAGCGTAGGCTGGACTAGCGTCACTAGCACAGATACGCAGTATTTT. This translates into CASSVGWTSVTSTDTQYF.

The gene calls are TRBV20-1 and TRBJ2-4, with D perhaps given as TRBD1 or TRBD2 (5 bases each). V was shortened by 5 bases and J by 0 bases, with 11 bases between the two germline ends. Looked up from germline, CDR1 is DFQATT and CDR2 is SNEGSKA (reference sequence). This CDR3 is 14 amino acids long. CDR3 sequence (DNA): TGCAGTGCTCCCGGGGCGGTAGCCAAAAACATTCAGTACTTC. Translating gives CSAPGAVAKNIQYF.

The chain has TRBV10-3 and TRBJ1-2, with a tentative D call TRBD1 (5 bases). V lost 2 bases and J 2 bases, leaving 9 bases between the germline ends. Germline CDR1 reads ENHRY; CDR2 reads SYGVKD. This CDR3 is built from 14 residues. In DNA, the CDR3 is TGTGCCATCAGTGAGAGGGGCACAAACTATGGCTACACCTTC. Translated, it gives CAISERGTNYGYTF.